This T cell receptor (beta chain) derives from a study of blood T cells in healthy people across ages. A second PCR of about 7 to 12 cycles used a sample-barcoded 5' primer and a J-beta primer mix. A single record per CDR3 protein comes from TCRdb applying MiXCR to the 5' RACE reads. This sample has 700,000 to 800,000 distinct CDR3 sequences; roughly two fifths occur once, and the top ten carry about 20%. In germline, CDR1 is LGHNA, CDR2 YNFKEQ. This CDR3 spans 16 amino acids. This clonotype was counted a few times. This TCR was sampled from a woman in her fifties or sixties in good health. The sequenced sample consisted of blood. The chain joins TRBV4-2 to TRBJ2-7, with 9 bases aligning to TRBD1. TRBJ2-5 matches the DNA end more closely, so the J call is doubtful. This CDR3 reads CASSQSQGTGRETQYF. CDR3 nucleotides: TGTGCCAGCAGCCAATCGCAGGGGACAGGGAGGGAGACCCAGTACTTC.